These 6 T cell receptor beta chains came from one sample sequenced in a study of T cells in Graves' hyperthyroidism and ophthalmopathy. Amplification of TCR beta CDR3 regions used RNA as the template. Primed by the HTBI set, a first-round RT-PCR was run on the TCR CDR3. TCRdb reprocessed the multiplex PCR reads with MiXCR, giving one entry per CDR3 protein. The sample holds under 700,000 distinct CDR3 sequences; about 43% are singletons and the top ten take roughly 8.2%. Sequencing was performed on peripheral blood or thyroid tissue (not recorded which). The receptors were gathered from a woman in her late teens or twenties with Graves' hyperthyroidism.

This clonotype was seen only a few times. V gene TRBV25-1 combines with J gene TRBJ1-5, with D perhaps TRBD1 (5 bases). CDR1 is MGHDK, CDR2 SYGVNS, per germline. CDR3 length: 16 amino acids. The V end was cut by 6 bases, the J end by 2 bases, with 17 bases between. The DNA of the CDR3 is TGTGCCAGCAGCGTTGTTTCCGGGGACGGCAATCAGCCCCAGCATTTT. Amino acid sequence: CASSVVSGDGNQPQHF.

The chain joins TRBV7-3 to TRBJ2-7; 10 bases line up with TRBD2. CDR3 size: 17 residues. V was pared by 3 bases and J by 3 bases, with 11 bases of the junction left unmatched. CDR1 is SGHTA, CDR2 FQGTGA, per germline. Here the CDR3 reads CASSLVGQRTSGYEQYF. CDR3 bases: TGTGCCAGCAGCTTGGTGGGACAACGGACTAGCGGCTACGAGCAGTACTTC. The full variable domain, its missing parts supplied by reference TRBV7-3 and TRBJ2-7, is GAGVSQTPSNKVTEKGKYVELRCDPISGHTALYWYRQSLGQGPEFLIYFQGTGAADDSGLPNDRFFAVRPEGSVSTLKIQRTERGDSAVYLCASSLVGQRTSGYEQYFGPGTRLTVT.

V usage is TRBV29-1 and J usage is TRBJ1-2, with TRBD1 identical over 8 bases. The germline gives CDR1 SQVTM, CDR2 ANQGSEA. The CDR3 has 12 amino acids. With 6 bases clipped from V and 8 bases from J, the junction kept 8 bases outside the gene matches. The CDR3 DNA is TGCAGCGTAGTGGACAGGGCGCGAGGCTACACCTTC. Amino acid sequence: CSVVDRARGYTF.

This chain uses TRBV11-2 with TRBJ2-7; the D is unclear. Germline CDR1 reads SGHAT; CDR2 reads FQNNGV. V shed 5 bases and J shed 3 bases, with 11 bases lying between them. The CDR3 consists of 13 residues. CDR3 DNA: TGTGCCAGCAGCGACGTTCTAGACTACGAGCAGTACTTC. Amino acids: CASSDVLDYEQYF.

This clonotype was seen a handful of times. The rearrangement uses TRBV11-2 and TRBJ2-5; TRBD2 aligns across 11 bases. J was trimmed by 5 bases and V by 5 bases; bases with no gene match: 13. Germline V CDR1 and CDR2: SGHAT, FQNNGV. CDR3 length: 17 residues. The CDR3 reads CASSRGLSGRGRETQYF. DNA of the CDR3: TGTGCCAGCAGCCGAGGACTTAGCGGGAGGGGACGGGAGACCCAGTACTTC.

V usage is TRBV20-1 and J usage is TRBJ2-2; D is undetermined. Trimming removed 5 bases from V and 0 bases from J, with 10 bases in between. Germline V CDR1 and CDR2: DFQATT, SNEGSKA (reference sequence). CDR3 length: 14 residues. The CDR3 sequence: CSAASPPNTGELFF. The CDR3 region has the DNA TGCAGTGCTGCTTCCCCGCCGAACACCGGGGAGCTGTTTTTT.